The clone carrying this T cell receptor (beta chain) was observed a few times. The antigen is undetermined. The entry originates in a study of OX40 agonist ivuxolimab in advanced cancers. Overall study: The treatment was a fully human IgG2 OX40 agonist, ivuxolimab. With a range of roughly 20 to 80, age averaged about 59 years, and more than 75% were male.

Libraries were prepared by immunoSEQ multiplex PCR; TCRdb keeps only in-frame clonotypes and omits some of them. In the table there are tens of thousands of clones, around 90% of which are singletons. Trimming cost V 4 bases and J 5 bases, with 15 bases left between them. Germline V gene sequence: CDR1 SGDLS, CDR2 YYNGEE. This CDR3 is 15 amino acids long. Points from the study as a whole: At doses 0.1 to 3.0 mg/kg, CD4+ and CD8+ clones expanded.

Baseline was the first blood sampling point, followed by cycle 4 day 1 and cycle 7 day 1. Specimen: CD4+ or CD8+ T cells sorted from blood, collected in a trial of the OX40 agonist ivuxolimab. The TCR was taken from an adult with an advanced solid tumor such as melanoma, head and neck, liver or kidney cancer. This chain joins TRBV9 and TRBJ2-2; TRBD1 or TRBD2 may be the D gene (7 bases each). The CDR3 coding sequence is TGTGCCAGCAGCCCAGGGGAGGGGGCGACCGGGGAGCTGTTTTTT. Translation: CASSPGEGATGELFF.